This entry describes one T cell receptor (beta chain). Germline CDR1 MGHRA, CDR2 YSYEKL. The V and J ends lost 5 bases and 4 bases, in that order; junction bases with no gene match: 6. The CDR3 loop spans 15 amino acids. The data were obtained in a study of blood T cell repertoires in COVID-19. Authors' analysis steps: Reference gene primers were amplified, and this amplification served to estimate nucleated cell counts. Using immunoSEQ multiplex PCR, the repertoire was profiled, and TCRdb retains in-frame clones only, with some absent. V and J calls and clone size are as listed in that table; D and trimming were resolved from the DNA. The table lists 200,000 to 250,000 clones, roughly four fifths of them singletons. Symptom resolution, clearance, or two negative PCRs marked the recovered donors of Cohort 3.

The source is a woman in her fifties or sixties who had recovered from COVID-19. V usage is TRBV4-1 and J usage is TRBJ2-3; 10 bases line up with TRBD2. The specimen sequenced was PBMCs or T cells enriched from blood (not recorded which). The CDR3 region has the DNA TGCGCCAGCAGCGAAGCGGGGGGGCCTCCAGATACGCAGTATTTT. This translates into CASSEAGGPPDTQYF.